These 7 T cell receptor beta chains were all obtained from the same sample, sequenced in a study of blood T cell repertoires in COVID-19 (dated by TCRdb to 2018 to 2020). Libraries were prepared through the immunoSEQ multiplex PCR assay. TCRdb retrieved this table from immuneACCESS and kept in-frame rearrangements only. Not all clones are present; in checked studies, unresolved V genes account for under half, and no reason is known for the remainder. This sample gives about 370,000 clones in total; around 87% of them show up just once. Together, the top ten hold about 10% of the sample. The sequenced sample consisted of peripheral blood. All receptors derive from a woman in her twenties or thirties with COVID-19, enrolled during active disease.

CDR3: CASSPFQGADTQYF. The CDR3 DNA is TGTGCCAGCAGTCCCTTCCAGGGGGCAGATACGCAGTATTTT. The rearrangement links TRBV27 to TRBJ2-3, with TRBD1 matching 7 bases. Trimming took 5 bases from V and 4 from J; bases not matched to a gene: 6. The CDR3 is made up of 14 amino acids. From germline, CDR1 is MNHEY and CDR2 SMNVEV (reference sequence).

The chain combines TRBV5-1 with TRBJ2-7; 7 positions agree with TRBD2. Trimming cost V 4 bases and J 2 bases; bases outside gene matches: 6. Germline V gene sequence: CDR1 SGHRS, CDR2 YFSETQ. This CDR3 spans 14 amino acids. The CDR3 DNA reads TGCGCCAGCAGCGCCAGCGGGGAAACCTACGAGCAGTACTTC. Its translation: CASSASGETYEQYF.

This chain joins TRBV6-6 and TRBJ2-2; 9 bases are shared with TRBD2. With 2 bases clipped from V and 4 bases from J, the junction kept 2 bases outside the gene matches. This CDR3 has 15 amino acids. Germline V CDR1 and CDR2: MNHNY, SVGAGI (reference sequence). Here the CDR3 DNA reads TGTGCCAGCAGTTACGGCGGGAGGGGCACCGGGGAGCTGTTTTTT. Protein product: CASSYGGRGTGELFF.

This clone has at least ten counts. V gene TRBV27 combines with J gene TRBJ2-1, with 11 bases aligning to TRBD1. The CDR3 totals 16 residues. J gave up 3 bases and V 5 bases, and 6 bases lay outside the gene matches. Germline V lookup: CDR1 MNHEY, CDR2 SMNVEV (reference sequence). CDR3 amino acids: CASSPRTGGGYNEQFF. The DNA for the CDR3 is TGTGCCAGCAGTCCGCGGACAGGGGGCGGCTACAATGAGCAGTTCTTC.

The CDR3 region has the DNA TGTGCCAGCAGCGTGCAAGCACTAGACTACAATGAGCAGTTCTTC. Protein: CASSVQALDYNEQFF. The rearrangement uses TRBV9 and TRBJ2-1; weak D call: TRBD2 (5 bases). Trimming took 2 bases from V and 3 from J, leaving 12 bases between them. The CDR3 has 15 residues. CDR1 and CDR2 (germline): SGDLS, YYNGEE.

This rearrangement joins TRBV19 to TRBJ2-1; 15 nucleotides line up with TRBD2. The V segment lost 4 bases and the J segment 10 bases; nucleotides outside the gene matches: 2. The germline V gene encodes CDR1 LNHDA and CDR2 SQIVND (reference sequence). CDR3 length equals 14 residues. The chain's CDR3 is CASSRGTSGGEQFF. The CDR3 region has the DNA TGTGCCAGTAGTAGAGGGACTAGCGGGGGGGAGCAGTTCTTC.

This chain connects TRBV4-3 to TRBJ2-7, with TRBD2 matching 10 bases. The CDR3 has 13 residues. V lost 4 bases and J lost 6; bases outside the gene matches: 3. Germline assignment: CDR1 LGHNA and CDR2 YSLEER. Written as DNA, the CDR3 is TGCGCCAGCAGCCGGGTAGCGGGAGGCGAGCAGTACTTC. Translated, it gives CASSRVAGGEQYF.